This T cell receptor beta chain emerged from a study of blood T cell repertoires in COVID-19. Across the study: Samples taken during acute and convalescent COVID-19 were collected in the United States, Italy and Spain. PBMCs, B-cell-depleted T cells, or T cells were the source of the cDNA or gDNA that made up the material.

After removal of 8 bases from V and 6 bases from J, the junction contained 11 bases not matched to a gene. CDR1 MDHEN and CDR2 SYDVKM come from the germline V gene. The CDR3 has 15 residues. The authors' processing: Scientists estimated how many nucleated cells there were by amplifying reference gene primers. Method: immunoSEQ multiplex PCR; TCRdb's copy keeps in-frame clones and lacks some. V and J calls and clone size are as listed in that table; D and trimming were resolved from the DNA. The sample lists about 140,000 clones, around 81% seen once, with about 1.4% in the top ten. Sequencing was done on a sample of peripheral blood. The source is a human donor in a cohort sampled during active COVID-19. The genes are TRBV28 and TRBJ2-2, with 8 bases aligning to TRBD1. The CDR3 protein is CASFAGGGDSGELFF. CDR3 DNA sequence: TGTGCCAGCTTTGCAGGGGGCGGTGATTCCGGGGAGCTGTTTTTT.